One and the same sample provided the 18 T cell receptor beta chains below, sequenced in a study of cytomegalovirus exposure and HLA in healthy donors. Amplification used 60 Vbeta primers and 13 Jbeta primers. The protocol was immunoSEQ multiplex PCR, while the TCRdb copy is restricted to in-frame clones and leaves out a portion. The repertoire holds approximately 140,000 clones, with 70% to 85% as singletons. Sequencing was performed on PBMCs. The receptors here all came from a male donor in good health and CMV-seronegative.

This clone was observed a few times. V gene TRBV11-2 combines with J gene TRBJ2-5, with a weak D call TRBD1 (6 bases). Per germline, CDR1 SGHAT and CDR2 FQNNGV. There are 16 residues in the CDR3. The ends were cut back, 1 base at V and 6 bases at J, with 18 bases in the middle. The CDR3 is CASSLGTQGPLKTQYF. Here the CDR3 DNA reads TGTGCCAGCAGCTTAGGCACCCAGGGGCCGCTGAAGACCCAGTACTTC.

This clone was seen only once. The V call is TRBV6-4, the J call TRBJ2-3; possible D gene TRBD2, 5 bases. The CDR3 sequence is 14 residues long. The V end lost 3 bases, the J end lost 2 bases, and 9 bases lay between the germline ends. CDR1 and CDR2 from the germline V gene are MRHNA and SNTAGT. The CDR3 loop reads CASSEAENTDTQYF. CDR3 DNA sequence: TGTGCCAGCAGTGAAGCGGAAAACACAGATACGCAGTATTTT.

This clone was detected only a few times. The rearrangement uses TRBV7-2 and TRBJ2-7; D possibly corresponds to TRBD1 (6 bases). V shed 1 base and J shed 3 bases, with 13 bases lying between them. The CDR3 has 15 residues. The V gene's germline CDR1 is SGHTA and CDR2 FQGNSA. CDR3 nucleotide sequence: TGTGCCAGCAGCTTAGGCCTGGGGGCGTTCTACGAGCAGTACTTC. This encodes CASSLGLGAFYEQYF.

This clone was counted only a few times. The chain links TRBV27 to TRBJ2-4; 10 bases align to TRBD1. J was trimmed by 9 bases and V by 6 bases; bases with no gene match: 5. This CDR3 comprises 13 residues. Germline CDR1 is MNHEY and CDR2 is SMNVEV (reference sequence). The CDR3 sequence: CASSGQGEFIQYF. Here the CDR3 DNA reads TGTGCCAGCAGCGGACAGGGGGAATTCATTCAGTACTTC.

This clone was seen only a few times. This rearrangement joins TRBV18 to TRBJ2-7; D might be TRBD1 (8 bases). CDR1 is KGHSH and CDR2 is LQKENI in the germline V gene. This CDR3 has 14 residues. V was trimmed by 3 bases and J by 4 bases, leaving 13 bases between them. The CDR3 nucleotides read TGTGCCAGCTCACCTCTACAGGGGGGGTACGAGCAGTACTTC. This encodes CASSPLQGGYEQYF.

V and J are TRBV27 and TRBJ2-5; perhaps TRBD2 as D (6 bases). Germline values: CDR1 MNHEY, CDR2 SMNVEV (reference sequence). Trimming took off 4 bases at V and 5 bases at J, with 14 bases between the two ends. CDR3 length equals 14 residues. The CDR3 is CASSSGLAMETQYF. In nucleotides, the CDR3 is TGTGCCAGCAGTTCCGGCCTAGCGATGGAGACCCAGTACTTC.

This sequence joins TRBV7-3 and TRBJ1-2; no clear D. The CDR3 contains 13 residues. CDR1 is SGHTA, CDR2 FQGTGA, per germline. Trimming pared 2 bases from V and 8 bases from J, leaving 12 bases between. As DNA, the CDR3 is TGTGCCAGCAGCTTAGACGGAGATGGAGGCTACACCTTC. This codes for CASSLDGDGGYTF.

The chain has TRBV21-1 and TRBJ2-7; the D call of TRBD2 is as the table states it, not checked on the DNA. TRBV21-1 is a pseudogene. The CDR3 spans 15 residues. The CDR3 protein is CASKDGTSGSYEQYF. CDR3 nucleotide sequence: TGTGCCAGCAAGGATGGGACTAGCGGGAGTTACGAGCAGTACTTC.

This clone showed up just a few times. The chain couples TRBV4-3 to TRBJ2-6; the D is unclear. CDR3 length equals 15 residues. Trimming removed 4 bases from V and 2 bases from J, with 9 bases in between. Germline-derived CDR1 and CDR2 are LGHNA and YSLEER. This chain's CDR3 is CASSLDLPGANVLTF. The CDR3 DNA reads as TGCGCCAGCAGCCTAGACCTACCTGGGGCCAACGTCCTGACTTTC.

This rearrangement joins TRBV7-9 to TRBJ2-1, with unresolved D. The V gene's germline CDR1 is SEHNR and CDR2 FQNEAQ (reference sequence). The CDR3 runs to 10 residues. V was pared by 3 bases and J by 10 bases, with 4 bases between. This CDR3 reads CASSFQEQFF. DNA of the CDR3: TGTGCCAGCAGCTTCCAAGAGCAGTTCTTC.

This clone came up once. The J gene is TRBJ1-3, the V gene TRBV7-2, with 7 bases identical to TRBD1. V trimming: 3 bases; J trimming: 7 bases; junction bases outside the gene matches: 12. The CDR3 runs to 16 residues. Germline loops: CDR1 SGHTA, CDR2 FQGNSA. The CDR3 loop reads CASSLARTGVRNTIYF. The CDR3 DNA follows: TGTGCCAGCAGCTTGGCCCGAACAGGGGTGAGGAACACCATATATTTT.

V is TRBV6-5 and J is TRBJ2-7; D is perhaps TRBD2 (7 bases). Germline V gives CDR1 MNHEY, CDR2 SVGAGI. V was cut by 0 bases and J by 4 bases, with 16 bases left in between. This CDR3 spans 16 amino acids. DNA for the CDR3: TGTGCCAGCAGTTACTCCGGCGGGGGCGCCTTATACGAGCAGTACTTC. It translates to CASSYSGGGALYEQYF.

The chain has TRBV15 and TRBJ2-3; the match to TRBD2 covers 7 bases. The germline CDR1 and CDR2 sequences are LNHNV and YYDKDF (reference sequence). V gave up 3 bases and J gave up 4 bases; unmatched junction bases: 19. This CDR3 contains 19 residues. The CDR3 DNA reads TGTGCCACCAGCAGGCCGCTCGGGCGCGGGGGTGTTCTCCCAGATACGCAGTATTTT. Its protein is CATSRPLGRGGVLPDTQYF. The full variable domain, in which reference TRBV15 and TRBJ2-3 provide the parts outside the CDR3, is DAMVIQNPRYQVTQFGKPVTLSCSQTLNHNVMYWYQQKSSQAPKLLFHYYDKDFNNEADTPDNFQSRRPNTSFCFLDIRSPGLGDTAMYLCATSRPLGRGGVLPDTQYFGPGTRLTVL.

The chain links TRBV28 to TRBJ1-2, with D perhaps matching TRBD1 (6 bases). The CDR3 covers 13 residues. CDR1 MDHEN and CDR2 SYDVKM come from the germline V gene. Deletions cut 7 bases from V and 8 bases from J, with 17 bases between. The chain's CDR3 is CASTSRGPRGYTF. CDR3 DNA: TGTGCCAGCACCTCCAGGGGTCCTCGAGGCTACACCTTC.

This chain's CDR3 is CASSPGLAVYQQFF. The CDR3, as DNA: TGTGCCAGCAGTCCCGGACTAGCGGTTTACCAGCAGTTCTTC. The J gene is TRBJ2-1, the V gene TRBV27; the match to TRBD2 covers 10 bases. CDR1 and CDR2 from the germline V gene are MNHEY and SMNVEV (reference sequence). This CDR3 comprises 14 residues. V was pared by 5 bases and J by 11 bases, with 9 bases of the junction left unmatched.

This sequence joins TRBV15 and TRBJ2-7; TRBD2 matches at 8 bases. The CDR3 extends over 15 amino acids. V lost 0 bases and J lost 4; bases outside the gene matches: 5. Germline V lookup: CDR1 LNHNV, CDR2 YYDKDF (reference sequence). This CDR3 is CATSRDNTGGYEQYF. CDR3 in DNA: TGTGCCACCAGCAGAGATAACACGGGAGGGTACGAGCAGTACTTC.

The chain recombines TRBV7-9 with TRBJ1-2; possible D gene TRBD1, 6 bases. The CDR3 sequence is 14 residues long. V gave up 2 bases and J gave up 4 bases, with 11 bases separating them. In germline, CDR1 is SEHNR, CDR2 FQNEAQ (reference sequence). CDR3 nucleotide sequence: TGTGCCAGCAGCTTAAGCCAGGGGCTCTATGGCTACACCTTC. The encoded protein is CASSLSQGLYGYTF.

The gene calls are TRBV5-1 and TRBJ1-2; the match to TRBD1 covers 7 bases. CDR1 and CDR2 from the germline V gene are SGHRS and YFSETQ. CDR3 size: 17 residues. The junction had 10 bases not matched to a gene; V was cut back by 0 bases and J by 2 bases. The CDR3 loop reads CASSLASTGARNYGYTF. In DNA form, the CDR3 reads TGCGCCAGCAGCTTGGCTTCCACAGGGGCCAGAAACTATGGCTACACCTTC.